This T cell receptor beta chain comes out of a study of human T cells and chemical hapten exposure. Study overall: Investigators sensitized approximately 2 cm by approximately 2 cm of upper inner arm skin with 2% DPC. Patients additionally received therapeutic doses of diphenylcyclopropenone on the scalp once a week, and this continued throughout the approximately 22-week study.

There are many counts of this clonotype. What it recognizes is unknown. Study-level results: Those TCRs sitting above 1 in 1000 frequency stayed the same with DPC sensitization.

TCRdb re-called the RACE reads with MiXCR, one entry per CDR3 protein. In the table there are over 35,000 distinct CDR3 sequences, roughly a tenth of which are singletons. Time point noted: pre-sensitization, week 0. Treatment here: therapeutic diphenylcyclopropenone sensitization with weekly scalp DPC. This specimen consisted of whole blood, obtained in connection with sensitization to the hapten diphenylcyclopropenone (DPC). The TCR originated in a man in his thirties or forties with alopecia areata. Some clones in this sample may be carry-over from other donors' samples.

CDR3: CASSLNGYNSPLHF. The CDR3 bases are TGTGCCAGCAGCTTAAATGGGTATAATTCACCCCTCCACTTT. The chain is built from TRBV7-2 and TRBJ1-6, with D uncertain. The ends were cut back, 2 bases at V and 4 bases at J, with 6 bases in the middle. Germline values: CDR1 SGHTA, CDR2 FQGNSA. This CDR3 region has 14 residues.